This T cell receptor beta chain was sequenced during a study of T-cell reconstitution after alpha-beta-depleted transplantation in children. This clonotype has just a few counts. Its antigen is currently unknown. Unique molecular identifiers were used in preparing the TCRbeta library. TCRdb passed the PCR reads through MiXCR, listing each CDR3 protein once. The sample has roughly 310,000 distinct CDR3 sequences; more than 20% are singletons. V lost 6 bases and J lost 7, with 16 bases in between. CDR1 and CDR2 (germline): MNHNS, SASEGT. The CDR3 is 14 residues long. General study findings and limits: Hyperexpanded clones declined; after one year, newly produced T cells mostly supplied diversity. Several hundred expanded graft clones reportedly supplied alpha-beta T cells about two months after transplant. Surviving recipient T cells and thymic progenitors underlay high day-60 TCRbeta diversity in some patients.

Sample: PBMCs, mostly from graft donor cells, taken 180 days after TCRalphabeta/CD19-depleted stem cell transplant. The receptor was derived from a male patient under 18 who had a stem cell transplant for acute lymphoblastic leukemia, so the T cells may come from the graft donor. This chain connects TRBV6-1 to TRBJ2-1, with unresolved D. CDR3 in DNA: TGTGCCAGCAGCCTACGATGGGTTCGTAATGAGCAGTTCTTC. Protein product: CASSLRWVRNEQFF.